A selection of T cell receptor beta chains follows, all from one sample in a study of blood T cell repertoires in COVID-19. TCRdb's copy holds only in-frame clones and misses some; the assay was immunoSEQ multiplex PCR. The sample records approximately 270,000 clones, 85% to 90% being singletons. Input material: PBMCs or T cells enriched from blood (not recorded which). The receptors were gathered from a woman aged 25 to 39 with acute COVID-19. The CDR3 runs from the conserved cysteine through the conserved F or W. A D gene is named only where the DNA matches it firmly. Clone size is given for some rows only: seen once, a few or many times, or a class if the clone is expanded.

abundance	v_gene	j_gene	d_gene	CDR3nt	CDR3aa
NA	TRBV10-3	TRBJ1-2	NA	TGTGCCATCACCAGAGAGGGGGAGTATGGCTACACCTTC	CAITREGEYGYTF
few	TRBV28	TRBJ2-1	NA	TGTGCCAGCAGTTTATGGGGGAGGCCGGAGCAGTTCTTC	CASSLWGRPEQFF
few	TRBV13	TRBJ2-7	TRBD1	TGTGCCAGCAGCTTCTTCGGACAGGGCTACGAGCAGTACTTC	CASSFFGQGYEQYF
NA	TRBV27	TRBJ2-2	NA	TGTGCCAGCAGTTTACCTCCGATAGCAGAGAACACCGGGGAGCTGTTTTTT	CASSLPPIAENTGELFF
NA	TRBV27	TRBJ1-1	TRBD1	TGTGCCAGCACTAAAACGACAGGGATTAACACTGAAGCTTTCTTT	CASTKTTGINTEAFF
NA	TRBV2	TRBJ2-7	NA	TGTGCCAGCAGGGGACTGATAGTGGCCGAGCAGTACTTC	CASRGLIVAEQYF
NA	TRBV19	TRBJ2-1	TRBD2	TGTGCCAGTAGTATGGGACTAGCGGGAGGGTTAGATGAGCAGTTCTTC	CASSMGLAGGLDEQFF
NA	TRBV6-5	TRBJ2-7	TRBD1	TGTGCCAGCAGTTATTCCTGGGACAGTCTCTACGAGCAGTACTTC	CASSYSWDSLYEQYF
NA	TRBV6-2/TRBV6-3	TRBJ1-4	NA	TGTGCCAGCAGTTACTCAGCGCGGGCAGGCCCTAATGAAAAACTGTTTTTT	CASSYSARAGPNEKLFF
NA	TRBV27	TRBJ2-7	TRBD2	TGTGCCAGCAGTTTCGGACTAGCGGGAGACGAGCAGTACTTC	CASSFGLAGDEQYF
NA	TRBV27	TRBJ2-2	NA	TGTGCCAGCAGTCCTCTCACCGGGGAGCTGTTTTTT	CASSPLTGELFF
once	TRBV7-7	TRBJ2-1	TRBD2	TGTGCTAGCAGCCCGGGACTAGCGGGAGCCGGCAATGAGCAGTTCTTC	CASSPGLAGAGNEQFF
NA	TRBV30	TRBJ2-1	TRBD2	TGTGCCTGGAGGCGCCTCGGCGGGCTAGCGGGCGATGAGCAGTTCTTC	CAWRRLGGLAGDEQFF
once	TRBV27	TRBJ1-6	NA	TGTGCCAGCAGTTTAACTGGGGGCAGATATAATTCACCCCTCCACTTT	CASSLTGGRYNSPLHF
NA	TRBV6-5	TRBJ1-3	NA	TGTGCCAGCAGTCTAATCTCTGGAAACACCATATATTTT	CASSLISGNTIYF
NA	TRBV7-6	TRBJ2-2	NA	TGTGCCAGCAGCTTAGCGCCTCGGGGAAACACCGGGGAGCTGTTTTTT	CASSLAPRGNTGELFF
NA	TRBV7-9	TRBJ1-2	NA	TGTGCCAGCAGCCCCGGGCAGGGAAGTGATGGCTACACCTTC	CASSPGQGSDGYTF
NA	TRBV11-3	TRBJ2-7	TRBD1	TGTGCCAGCAGCCCCCGGACAGGGAGCTCCTACGAGCAGTACTTC	CASSPRTGSSYEQYF
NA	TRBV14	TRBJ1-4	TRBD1	TGTGCCAGCAGCCAAGGGGGACAGGGGAGTGAAAAACTGTTTTTT	CASSQGGQGSEKLFF
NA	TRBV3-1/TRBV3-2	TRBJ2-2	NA	TGTGCCAGCAGCCTGTCGTCAGGTGGGGCGTTGAGCGGGGAGCTGTTTTTT	CASSLSSGGALSGELFF
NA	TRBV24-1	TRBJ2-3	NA	TGTGCCAGTCAGGGCGTACTAAGCACAGATACGCAGTATTTT	CASQGVLSTDTQYF
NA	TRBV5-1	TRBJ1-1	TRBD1	TGCGCCAGCAGCTGGGTCCGGACAGGGGGTTTGAACACTGAAGCTTTCTTT	CASSWVRTGGLNTEAFF
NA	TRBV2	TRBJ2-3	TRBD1	TGTGCCAGCCGACAGGGCCTGGGAGATACGCAGTATTTT	CASRQGLGDTQYF
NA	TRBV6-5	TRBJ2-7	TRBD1	TGTGCCGGGCAGGGGGCCTACGAGCAGTACTTC	CAGQGAYEQYF
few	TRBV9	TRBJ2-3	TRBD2	TGTGCCAGCAGCGTTCTAGCGGTCGGTGGGGGAACAGATACGCAGTATTTT	CASSVLAVGGGTDTQYF
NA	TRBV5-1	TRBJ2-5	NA	TGCGCCAGCAGCTTTGTCGGACAGTCCCAAGAGACCCAGTACTTC	CASSFVGQSQETQYF
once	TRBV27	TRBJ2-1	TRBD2	TGTGCCAGTATAGGGCGGGAGAGGAATGAGCAGTTCTTC	CASIGRERNEQFF
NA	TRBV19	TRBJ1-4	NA	TGTGCCAGTAATAAACAGGCAACTAATGAAAAACTGTTTTTT	CASNKQATNEKLFF
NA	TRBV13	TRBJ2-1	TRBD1	TGTGCCAGCAGCTTTGGACAGGTGAATGAGCAGTTCTTC	CASSFGQVNEQFF
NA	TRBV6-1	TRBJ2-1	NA	TGTGCCAGCAGTGCAGGCAGATGGGGGGATTACAAGGACAATGAGCAGTTCTTC	CASSAGRWGDYKDNEQFF
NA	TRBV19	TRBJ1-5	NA	TGTGCCAGTAGTAAGCAGGGGACGAGTCAGCCCCAGCATTTT	CASSKQGTSQPQHF
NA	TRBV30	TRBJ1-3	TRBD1	TGTGCCTGGACTCTTACAGGGGGCGGAAACACCATATATTTT	CAWTLTGGGNTIYF
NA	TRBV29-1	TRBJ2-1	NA	TGCAGCGTTGGGCAGGTTGAGCAGTTCTTC	CSVGQVEQFF
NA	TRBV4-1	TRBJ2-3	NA	TGCGCCAGCAGCCAAGGTATGTGGGCCACAGATACGCAGTATTTT	CASSQGMWATDTQYF
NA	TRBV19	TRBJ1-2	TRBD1	TGTGCCAGTAGTATCTTGACAGGGGCCTCCTATATCTATGGCTACACCTTC	CASSILTGASYIYGYTF
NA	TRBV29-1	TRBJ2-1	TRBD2	TGCAGCGCCCAACCTTTAGCGGGCCCCTACAATGAGCAGTTCTTC	CSAQPLAGPYNEQFF
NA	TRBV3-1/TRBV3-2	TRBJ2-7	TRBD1	TGTGCCAGCAGCCAGCCCACTGAGGGGGCGTACGAGCAGTACTTC	CASSQPTEGAYEQYF
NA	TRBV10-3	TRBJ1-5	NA	TGTGCCACAGAGGCGGAACACTCCAATCAGCCCCAGCATTTT	CATEAEHSNQPQHF
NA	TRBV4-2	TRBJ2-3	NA	TGTGCCAGCAGCCAAGCTCTAGCGCGAAGCACAGATACGCAGTATTTT	CASSQALARSTDTQYF
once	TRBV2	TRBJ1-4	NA	TGTGCCAGCAGTGGATCGGAGGAAAAACTGTTTTTT	CASSGSEEKLFF
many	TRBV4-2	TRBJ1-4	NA	TGTGCCAGCAGCCTTCGGGAAGGCAACACTAATGAAAAACTGTTTTTT	CASSLREGNTNEKLFF
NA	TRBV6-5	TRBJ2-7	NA	TGTGCCAGCAGCCTTACGGAGACGCCCACGGTCGAGCAGTACTTC	CASSLTETPTVEQYF
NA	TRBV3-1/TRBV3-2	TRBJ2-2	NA	TGTGCCAGCAGCCCAGGCCCAACCACCGGGGAGCTGTTTTTT	CASSPGPTTGELFF
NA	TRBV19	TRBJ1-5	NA	TGTGCCAGTATCCCTACGGGTCGCGGTCAGCCCCAGCATTTT	CASIPTGRGQPQHF
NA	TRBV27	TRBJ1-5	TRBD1	TGTGCCAGCAGTCGAACGACAGGGGCGAATCAGCCCCAGCATTTT	CASSRTTGANQPQHF
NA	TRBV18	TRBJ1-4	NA	TGTGCCAGCTCACAGTCAGCAACTAATGAAAAACTGTTTTTT	CASSQSATNEKLFF
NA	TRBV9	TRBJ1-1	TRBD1	TGTGCCAGCAGCGTAGTAGGACAGGGGTCTGAAGCTTTCTTT	CASSVVGQGSEAFF